Shown below are 27 T cell receptor beta chains from a single sample sequenced in a study of shared T cell receptors in the human thymus. TCRdb's copy holds only in-frame clones and misses some; the assay was immunoSEQ multiplex PCR. Here the sample spans approximately 730,000 clones, 70% to 90% being singletons. The same data also went into a second study, on human thymus T cells.

Source material: thymocytes. Receptors were obtained from a girl under three years old with a congenital heart defect.

This rearrangement joins TRBV5-1 to TRBJ1-3, with 9 bases that match TRBD1. Unmatched junction bases numbered 2, after V lost 3 bases and J lost 7 bases. In germline, CDR1 is SGHRS, CDR2 YFSETQ. The CDR3 extends over 13 amino acids. This CDR3 reads CASSWTGENTIYF. The CDR3 coding sequence is TGCGCCAGCAGCTGGACAGGGGAGAACACCATATATTTT.

This chain connects TRBV5-4 to TRBJ1-5; TRBD1 is a possible D gene (5 bases). CDR3 length: 13 amino acids. The V end was cut by 4 bases, the J end by 9 bases, with 14 bases between. Germline CDR1 is SGHNT and CDR2 is YYREEE (reference sequence). The CDR3 sequence: CASSPPRGGPQHF. As DNA, the CDR3 is TGTGCCAGCAGCCCACCGCGCGGGGGGCCCCAGCATTTT.

The chain joins TRBV6-5 to TRBJ2-5; 9 positions agree with TRBD1. The CDR3 has 14 amino acids. The V and J ends lost 6 bases and 3 bases, in that order; junction bases with no gene match: 5. Germline-derived CDR1 and CDR2 are MNHEY and SVGAGI. The CDR3, as DNA: TGTGCCAGCAGGGCAGGGGACAGGGAAGAGACCCAGTACTTC. Encoded protein: CASRAGDREETQYF.

The gene calls are TRBV14 and TRBJ2-1, with a weak D call TRBD1 (6 bases). Germline V gene data show CDR1 as SGHDN and CDR2 as FVKESK. This CDR3 comprises 17 residues. V was shortened by 0 bases and J by 0 bases, with 12 bases between the two germline ends. The CDR3 protein is CASSQDVRTASYNEQFF. The DNA for the CDR3 is TGTGCCAGCAGCCAAGATGTGAGGACAGCCTCCTACAATGAGCAGTTCTTC.

This clone came up once. The genes are TRBV5-1 and TRBJ2-5; 7 positions match TRBD2. Germline lookup yields CDR1 SGHRS and CDR2 YFSETQ. The V gene end was trimmed by 5 bases and the J gene end by 5 bases; junction bases not matched to a gene: 0. The CDR3 totals 11 residues. The chain's CDR3 is CASRGGETQYF. CDR3 bases: TGCGCCAGCAGGGGGGGGGAGACCCAGTACTTC.

The J gene is TRBJ1-2, the V gene TRBV5-1; maybe TRBD1 (6 bases). V lost 0 bases and J lost 8, with 29 bases in between. This CDR3 spans 19 amino acids. Germline CDR1 reads SGHRS; CDR2 reads YFSETQ. The CDR3 sequence is CASSLDVGGVKDSQSGYTF. CDR3 nucleotides: TGCGCCAGCAGCTTGGACGTTGGGGGGGTAAAGGACAGTCAAAGCGGCTACACCTTC.

The V gene is TRBV5-1, the J gene TRBJ1-6; D is perhaps TRBD1 (5 bases). The CDR3 sequence is 15 residues long. V lost 8 bases and J 7 bases, leaving 19 bases between the germline ends. Germline loops: CDR1 SGHRS, CDR2 YFSETQ. This CDR3 is CASTRGGDDNSPLHF. In nucleotides, the CDR3 is TGCGCCAGTACCCGCGGGGGGGACGACAATTCACCCCTCCACTTT. Together with reference TRBV5-1 and TRBJ1-6, the CDR3 gives the full variable domain: KAGVTQTPRYLIKTRGQQVTLSCSPISGHRSVSWYQQTPGQGLQFLFEYFSETQRNKGNFPGRFSGRQFSNSRSEMNVSTLELGDSALYLCASTRGGDDNSPLHFGNGTRLTVT.

CDR3 amino acids: CASARGLPGPEAFF. CDR3 in DNA: TGTGCCAGCGCGCGCGGACTACCGGGACCTGAAGCTTTCTTT. The chain joins TRBV27 to TRBJ1-1; D may be TRBD1 (5 bases). Trimming took off 8 bases at V and 6 bases at J, with 19 bases between the two ends. Germline V lookup: CDR1 MNHEY, CDR2 SMNVEV (reference sequence). The CDR3 spans 14 residues.

The chain uses TRBV11-2 and TRBJ1-1; TRBD1 matches 7 bases. The germline V gene encodes CDR1 SGHAT and CDR2 FQNNGV. V lost 7 bases to trimming and J lost 1 base; unmatched junction nucleotides: 9. This CDR3 has 15 residues. The CDR3, as DNA: TGTGCCAGCAATCCCACAAGGGACAGGAACACTGAAGCTTTCTTT. It yields the protein CASNPTRDRNTEAFF.

The chain uses TRBV27 and TRBJ1-1; 7 nucleotides align to TRBD1. CDR3 length equals 15 residues. The V gene end was trimmed by 5 bases and the J gene end by 1 base; junction bases not matched to a gene: 7. Germline V gene sequence: CDR1 MNHEY, CDR2 SMNVEV (reference sequence). This chain's CDR3 is CASSPRQGQNTEAFF. As DNA, the CDR3 is TGTGCCAGCAGTCCCCGACAGGGTCAGAACACTGAAGCTTTCTTT.

This CDR3 is CASSTGGEPPLTYTQYF. CDR3 coding DNA: TGCGCCAGCAGCACTGGGGGGGAGCCGCCACTGACTTATACGCAGTATTTT. The chain employs TRBV4-3 and TRBJ2-3; the match to TRBD2 covers 7 bases. The CDR3 has 17 residues. Germline assignment: CDR1 LGHNA and CDR2 YSLEER. V was clipped by 5 bases and J by 7 bases; unmatched bases: 18.

CDR3 residues: CASSEGKRIYSNQPQHF. CDR3 sequence (DNA): TGTGCCAGCAGTGAAGGAAAGAGGATTTATAGCAATCAGCCCCAGCATTTT. V usage is TRBV6-1 and J usage is TRBJ1-5, with D hard to call. This CDR3 spans 17 amino acids. Germline loops: CDR1 MNHNS, CDR2 SASEGT. V lost 1 base, J lost 0 bases, and 13 bases lay in between.

This chain connects TRBV7-9 to TRBJ1-2; tentative D call: TRBD1 (6 bases). Deletions cut 8 bases from V and 0 bases from J, with 16 bases between. The CDR3 has 15 residues. CDR1 is SEHNR and CDR2 is FQNEAQ in the germline V gene (reference sequence). The CDR3 DNA is TGTGCCAGCGGACCGGGACACAGGCCTAACTATGGCTACACCTTC. Translation: CASGPGHRPNYGYTF.

The gene calls are TRBV4-3 and TRBJ1-2; TRBD1 agrees at 7 bases. Germline V gene data show CDR1 as LGHNA and CDR2 as YSLEER. The CDR3 is 16 amino acids. J was trimmed by 6 bases and V by 1 base; bases with no gene match: 11. CDR3 region: CASSQARTRTGDGYTF. CDR3 nucleotides: TGCGCCAGCAGCCAAGCCAGAACCCGGACAGGTGATGGCTACACCTTC.

V gene TRBV5-1 combines with J gene TRBJ2-1, with a possible D match to TRBD1 (5 bases). V was trimmed by 4 bases and J by 5 bases, leaving 19 bases between them. The CDR3 extends over 16 amino acids. CDR1 and CDR2 from the germline V gene are SGHRS and YFSETQ. CDR3 sequence (DNA): TGCGCCAGCAGCAGGGGTCACCAGCCCCGGGACAATGAGCAGTTCTTC. Translating it yields CASSRGHQPRDNEQFF. The variable domain in full, completed from reference TRBV5-1 and TRBJ2-1, reads KAGVTQTPRYLIKTRGQQVTLSCSPISGHRSVSWYQQTPGQGLQFLFEYFSETQRNKGNFPGRFSGRQFSNSRSEMNVSTLELGDSALYLCASSRGHQPRDNEQFFGPGTRLTVL.

V gene TRBV9 combines with J gene TRBJ2-2, with TRBD2 matching over 7 bases. V dropped 3 bases and J dropped 1; count of bases not matched to a gene: 12. CDR1 and CDR2 from the germline V gene are SGDLS and YYNGEE. The CDR3 has 18 amino acids. This chain's CDR3 is CASSGQGSGTKNTGELFF. The CDR3 DNA reads TGTGCCAGCAGCGGGCAGGGCTCCGGGACTAAGAACACCGGGGAGCTGTTTTTT.

The chain employs TRBV4-2 and TRBJ2-7; 9 bases are a match to TRBD1. Germline CDR1 and CDR2: LGHNA and YNFKEQ. CDR3 length: 16 residues. The J segment lost 3 bases and the V segment lost 5 bases, leaving 11 bases of the junction unmatched. As DNA, the CDR3 is TGTGCCAGCAGCGATGGTAGGGGGACAGGGTTCTACGAGCAGTACTTC. Translating gives CASSDGRGTGFYEQYF.

The chain joins TRBV9 to TRBJ2-7; 7 bases align to TRBD1. V lost 6 bases to trimming and J lost 5 bases; unmatched junction nucleotides: 17. CDR3 length: 16 amino acids. Germline V gene data show CDR1 as SGDLS and CDR2 as YYNGEE. Here the CDR3 DNA reads TGTGCCAGCACCTCTCTCGGGACAGCCCGCCGGGACGAGCAGTACTTC. Translated, it gives CASTSLGTARRDEQYF.

The chain has TRBV19 and TRBJ2-7, with D possibly TRBD2 on 6 matching bases. This CDR3 spans 13 amino acids. Germline V lookup: CDR1 LNHDA, CDR2 SQIVND (reference sequence). Trimming took 4 bases from V and 7 from J, leaving 14 bases between them. The CDR3 DNA sequence: TGTGCCAGTAGTACGCAGCGGGTTGGGGAGCAGTACTTC. It encodes CASSTQRVGEQYF.

The CDR3 reads CASSEGGGQGGVGSNQPQHF. The CDR3 DNA sequence: TGTGCCAGCAGTGAAGGTGGCGGTCAGGGGGGCGTGGGAAGCAATCAGCCCCAGCATTTT. The chain joins TRBV6-1 to TRBJ1-5; TRBD1 agrees at 7 bases. Looked up from germline, CDR1 is MNHNS and CDR2 is SASEGT. The CDR3 sequence is 20 residues long. The junction had 16 bases not matched to a gene; V was cut back by 1 base and J by 1 base.

CDR3 protein: CASRRDRVIVGSNQPQHF. CDR3 coding DNA: TGTGCCAGCAGACGGGACAGGGTAATCGTGGGAAGCAATCAGCCCCAGCATTTT. The V call is TRBV28, the J call TRBJ1-5; 9 nucleotides line up with TRBD1. Trimming cost V 6 bases and J 1 base; bases outside gene matches: 13. The CDR3 consists of 18 residues. The germline V gene has CDR1 MDHEN and CDR2 SYDVKM.

J is TRBJ1-6 and V is TRBV10-3, with TRBD1 as a possible D gene (5 bases). The CDR3 extends over 20 amino acids. Per the germline V gene, CDR1 is ENHRY and CDR2 is SYGVKD. V was clipped by 5 bases and J by 0 bases, with 23 bases between them. CDR3 loop: CAISNPGGAGDYSYNSPLHF. The CDR3 DNA follows: TGTGCCATCAGTAACCCAGGAGGGGCAGGCGATTACTCCTATAATTCACCCCTCCACTTT.

The chain has TRBV5-6 and TRBJ1-1; D is unresolved. Germline CDR1 is SGHDT and CDR2 is YYEEEE. The CDR3 contains 13 residues. Trimming pared 4 bases from V and 6 bases from J, leaving 13 bases between. CDR3 coding DNA: TGTGCCAGCAGCCCCGCAAGTAGCGCTGAAGCTTTCTTT. Its translation is CASSPASSAEAFF.

The chain employs TRBV5-6 and TRBJ2-5, with 11 bases matching TRBD2. J was trimmed by 4 bases and V by 4 bases; bases with no gene match: 12. CDR1 and CDR2 (germline): SGHDT, YYEEEE. CDR3 length: 17 amino acids. The CDR3 sequence is CASSPPLAGVASETQYF. In DNA, the CDR3 is TGTGCCAGCAGCCCCCCACTAGCGGGGGTTGCTTCAGAGACCCAGTACTTC.

V and J are TRBV4-3 and TRBJ1-5, with TRBD1 matching over 9 bases. The V gene end was trimmed by 1 base and the J gene end by 0 bases; junction bases not matched to a gene: 10. In germline, CDR1 is LGHNA, CDR2 YSLEER. This CDR3 is built from 19 residues. CDR3: CASSQGGDRVQHSNQPQHF. CDR3 nucleotide sequence: TGCGCCAGCAGCCAAGGGGGGGACAGGGTACAACATAGCAATCAGCCCCAGCATTTT.

The chain joins TRBV19 to TRBJ1-2; the D is unclear. This CDR3 has 15 residues. V gave up 8 bases and J gave up 2 bases, with 18 bases separating them. Per germline, CDR1 LNHDA and CDR2 SQIVND (reference sequence). CDR3 DNA sequence: TGTGCCAGTGCCCCCAAAGAGGGTTTCAACTATGGCTACACCTTC. Translating gives CASAPKEGFNYGYTF.

The rearrangement links TRBV12-5 to TRBJ2-3, with 9 positions matching TRBD2. Germline assignment: CDR1 LGHNT and CDR2 FRNRAP. The CDR3 consists of 17 residues. Germline trimming cut 2 bases from V and 5 bases from J; bases unmatched to any gene: 11. The CDR3 DNA sequence: TGTGCTAGTGGTTTGTGGGGACGGCGGGGGGGCCGAGATACGCAGTATTTT. It is translated as CASGLWGRRGGRDTQYF.